One sample yielded the 18 T cell receptor beta chains listed below, sequenced in a study of response to subunit inactivated influenza vaccine. MiXCR was run by TCRdb on the RT-PCR reads, yielding one entry per CDR3 protein. This sample has about 520,000 distinct CDR3 sequences; over 9.5% occur once, and the top ten carry approximately 12%. The starting material was PBMCs from blood, obtained more than 35 days after vaccination. The source of these receptors is a man aged 50 to 59 who received an inactivated influenza vaccine.

This clonotype was observed at least ten times. V and J are TRBV29-1 and TRBJ2-1; 7 positions agree with TRBD1. This CDR3 is 13 amino acids long. V was pared by 6 bases and J by 9 bases, with 11 bases of the junction left unmatched. Germline lookup yields CDR1 SQVTM and CDR2 ANQGSEA. The CDR3 protein is CSVGNRGEGEQFF. In nucleotides, the CDR3 is TGCAGCGTCGGAAACAGGGGAGAGGGTGAGCAGTTCTTC.

The table lists this clonotype with many counts. The V and J genes are TRBV2 and TRBJ2-2; TRBD1 matches at 8 bases. This CDR3 contains 15 residues. CDR1 is SNHLY, CDR2 FYNNEI, per germline. Trimming at V came to 7 bases and at J to 3 bases, leaving 7 bases not matched to a gene. The CDR3 region has the DNA TGTGCCAGCACGTCAGGGGGCTTGGACACCGGGGAGCTGTTTTTT. This encodes CASTSGGLDTGELFF.

There are many counts of this clonotype. CDR3 DNA sequence: TGTGCCACAAGACAGGAGAACACCGGGGAGCTGTTTTTT. Encoded protein: CATRQENTGELFF. This chain joins TRBV15 and TRBJ2-2; TRBD1 might be the D (6 bases). Per germline, CDR1 LNHNV and CDR2 YYDKDF (reference sequence). V was cut by 9 bases and J by 1 base, with 9 bases left in between. The CDR3 totals 13 residues.

This sequence joins TRBV6-5 and TRBJ2-3, with D possibly being TRBD2 (6 bases). The CDR3 contains 15 residues. Germline V gene sequence: CDR1 MNHEY, CDR2 SVGAGI. With 2 bases removed from V and 4 bases from J, the gap between germline ends came to 13 bases. The CDR3: CASSYDLEGSDTQYF. The CDR3 nucleotides read TGTGCCAGCAGTTACGACTTGGAGGGGTCAGATACGCAGTATTTT.

Written as DNA, the CDR3 is TGCGCCAGCAGCCAAGGGGTAGCGCCCTACAATGAGCAGTTCTTC. It translates to CASSQGVAPYNEQFF. The genes are TRBV4-3 and TRBJ2-1; possibly TRBD2 for D (5 bases). V was trimmed by 1 base and J by 2 bases, leaving 9 bases between them. The CDR3 runs to 15 residues. Germline V gene data show CDR1 as LGHNA and CDR2 as YSLEER.

The V and J genes are TRBV28 and TRBJ2-1; the match to TRBD2 covers 7 bases. Germline V gene data show CDR1 as MDHEN and CDR2 as SYDVKM. With 3 bases clipped from V and 0 bases from J, the junction kept 11 bases outside the gene matches. The length of the CDR3 is 18 residues. The DNA of the CDR3 is TGTGCCAGCAGTTTTTGGGGACTAACCCCGAGCTCCTACAATGAGCAGTTCTTC. Its protein product is CASSFWGLTPSSYNEQFF. Full variable domain (rest looked up from reference TRBV28 and TRBJ2-1): DVKVTQSSRYLVKRTGEKVFLECVQDMDHENMFWYRQDPGLGLRLIYFSYDVKMKEKGDIPEGYSVSREKKERFSLILESASTNQTSMYLCASSFWGLTPSSYNEQFFGPGTRLTVL.

This clonotype was recorded many times. J is TRBJ2-7 and V is TRBV12-3 or TRBV12-4; 8 bases agree with TRBD1. The CDR3 contains 15 residues. V dropped 6 bases and J dropped 0; count of bases not matched to a gene: 7. DNA for the CDR3: TGTGCCAGCAGCTCCACCACAGGGGGCTCCTACGAGCAGTACTTC. Amino acids: CASSSTTGGSYEQYF.

There are a few counts of this clonotype. CDR3 DNA: TGCGCCAGCAGCCAATATAGCGGGGGGAACTACAATGAGCAGTTCTTC. This encodes CASSQYSGGNYNEQFF. This chain links TRBV4-3 with TRBJ2-1, with TRBD2 identical over 10 bases. V gave up 2 bases and J gave up 3 bases; unmatched junction bases: 4. Per the germline V gene, CDR1 is LGHNA and CDR2 is YSLEER. This CDR3 comprises 16 residues.

This clonotype showed up just a few times. The chain joins TRBV30 to TRBJ2-7; D possibly corresponds to TRBD2 (6 bases). CDR3 length equals 13 residues. Trimming shortened V by 4 bases and J by 2 bases, and 12 bases separated the two germline ends. The germline gives CDR1 GTSNPN, CDR2 SVGIG (reference sequence). CDR3 sequence reads: CAWNGGIAYEQYF. The CDR3 nucleotides read TGTGCCTGGAATGGAGGGATTGCCTACGAGCAGTACTTC.

This clonotype has ten or more counts. The rearrangement links TRBV5-1 to TRBJ2-1; TRBD1 is a possible D gene (5 bases). Germline V gives CDR1 SGHRS, CDR2 YFSETQ. V lost 3 bases to trimming and J lost 4 bases, with 14 bases between them. The CDR3 spans 15 residues. This chain's CDR3 is CASSSQTGPYNEQFF. The CDR3 DNA sequence: TGCGCCAGCAGCTCACAAACAGGACCGTACAATGAGCAGTTCTTC.

V and J are TRBV6-9 and TRBJ2-7; 7 nucleotides agree with TRBD1. Germline V gives CDR1 MNHGY, CDR2 SVAAGI. V trimming: 6 bases; J trimming: 3 bases; junction bases outside the gene matches: 8. The length of the CDR3 is 14 residues. Here the CDR3 DNA reads TGTGCCAGCAGCCACGGGACAGCAGGCTACGAGCAGTACTTC. As protein: CASSHGTAGYEQYF.

This clonotype was picked up a small number of times. The chain is built from TRBV6-2 or TRBV6-3 and TRBJ2-1; tentatively, D is TRBD2 (6 bases). This CDR3 is 18 amino acids long. The germline V gene has CDR1 MNHEY and CDR2 SVGEGT. V was trimmed by 2 bases and J by 4 bases, leaving 21 bases between them. The CDR3 loop is CASSYTLLGGSRYNEQFF. Here the CDR3 DNA reads TGTGCCAGCAGTTACACCCTACTTGGGGGGAGTAGGTACAATGAGCAGTTCTTC.

This clonotype showed up many times. V usage is TRBV4-2 and J usage is TRBJ2-2; 7 bases match TRBD2. The CDR3 contains 17 residues. V shed 2 bases, J shed 4 bases, and the junction held 10 bases outside the gene matches. CDR1 is LGHNA and CDR2 is YNFKEQ in the germline V gene. The CDR3: CASSQYSGGGVTGELFF. The CDR3 region has the DNA TGTGCCAGCAGCCAATATTCCGGGGGAGGGGTCACCGGGGAGCTGTTTTTT.

This chain links TRBV27 with TRBJ2-7; the match to TRBD2 covers 8 bases. In germline, CDR1 is MNHEY, CDR2 SMNVEV (reference sequence). The length of the CDR3 is 14 residues. J gave up 4 bases and V 4 bases, and 6 bases lay outside the gene matches. CDR3 DNA sequence: TGTGCCAGCAGTTCTATCGGGGGGGCTTACGAGCAGTACTTC. This encodes CASSSIGGAYEQYF.

This clonotype showed up many times. The chain uses TRBV7-9 and TRBJ2-2, with D hard to call. Trimming removed 2 bases from V and 8 bases from J, with 6 bases in between. Germline loops: CDR1 SEHNR, CDR2 FQNEAQ (reference sequence). This CDR3 is built from 12 residues. Written as DNA, the CDR3 is TGTGCCAGCAGCTTAATCGGAGGGGAGCTGTTTTTT. Protein product: CASSLIGGELFF.

This clonotype turned up a few times. The chain's CDR3 is CASSTETGGSNGYTF. The DNA for the CDR3 is TGCGCCAGCAGCACGGAAACAGGGGGATCAAATGGCTACACCTTC. The chain is built from TRBV5-1 and TRBJ1-2; 8 nucleotides align to TRBD1. V lost 4 bases and J lost 6; bases outside the gene matches: 11. This CDR3 spans 15 amino acids. CDR1 is SGHRS and CDR2 is YFSETQ in the germline V gene.

The rearrangement joins TRBV28 to TRBJ2-7, with 8 bases lining up with TRBD1. The CDR3 extends over 14 amino acids. Germline V gene sequence: CDR1 MDHEN, CDR2 SYDVKM. V shed 1 base and J 5 bases; nucleotides not matched to a gene: 4. CDR3 amino acids: CASSLYRGKNEQYF. In nucleotides, the CDR3 is TGTGCCAGCAGTTTATACAGGGGGAAGAACGAGCAGTACTTC.

The rearrangement joins TRBV20-1 to TRBJ2-7; no firm D call. The ends were cut back, 6 bases at V and 0 bases at J, with 15 bases in the middle. Looked up from germline, CDR1 is DFQATT and CDR2 is SNEGSKA (reference sequence). The CDR3 has 14 amino acids. The chain's CDR3 is CSAVRQQLSYEQYF. In DNA, the CDR3 is TGCAGTGCGGTAAGACAACAACTCTCCTACGAGCAGTACTTC.